The subject of this entry is one T cell receptor beta chain. No antigen is known for it. Sequence at one end of the junction differs from germline and may be a read error. The CDR3 has 18 amino acids. Germline-derived CDR1 and CDR2 are SEHNR and FQNEAQ (reference sequence). This sample stems from a study of cytomegalovirus exposure and HLA in healthy donors. Overall study context: Early released data had tens of millions of unique TCRs, all coming from HLA-typed donors.

The study's findings and limits: Owing to their indistinguishability, certain V segments, notably TRBV6-2 and TRBV6-3, were excluded.

Researchers ran the PCR with 60 Vbeta and 13 Jbeta primers. TCRdb's copy holds only in-frame clones and misses some; the assay was immunoSEQ multiplex PCR. This sample has about 100,000 clones; roughly 85% occur once, and the top ten carry around 6.1%. The chain is built from TRBV7-9 and TRBJ2-6, with D perhaps TRBD1 (6 bases). The sample taken for sequencing was PBMCs. This clonotype was obtained from a man between 60 and 75 years old in good health and CMV-seropositive. The CDR3: CSSSLVGGPLSGANVLTF. CDR3 DNA sequence: TGTTCCAGCAGCTTAGTAGGGGGACCCCTCTCTGGGGCCAACGTCCTGACTTTC.